The 16 T cell receptor beta chains below were found in one sample sequenced in a study of shared clonotypes between healthy human individuals. Clones were sequenced by immunoSEQ multiplex PCR, and TCRdb holds only the in-frame ones, with some missing. The profile shows millions of clones, roughly 96% of them singletons. Sequencing input: naive CD4+ T cells sorted from blood. The subset was: CD45RA+ positively selected. All receptors come from a man between 18 and 29 years old in good health.

This clone was recorded once. The chain couples TRBV4-2 to TRBJ2-7; 7 bases align to TRBD2. V shed 3 bases, J shed 7 bases, and the junction held 6 bases outside the gene matches. From germline, CDR1 is LGHNA and CDR2 YNFKEQ. This CDR3 region has 13 residues. CDR3 region: CASSQPTAGEQYF. DNA of the CDR3: TGTGCCAGCAGCCAGCCCACAGCGGGGGAGCAGTACTTC.

The V call is TRBV7-2, the J call TRBJ2-1; no clear D gene. This CDR3 spans 17 amino acids. V shed 1 base and J shed 0 bases, with 13 bases lying between them. Germline V gene sequence: CDR1 SGHTA, CDR2 FQGNSA. In nucleotides, the CDR3 is TGTGCCAGCAGCTTAGAGGCCGGGTCTGGCTCCTACAATGAGCAGTTCTTC. Its protein product is CASSLEAGSGSYNEQFF. The complete variable domain, with remaining parts taken from reference TRBV7-2 and TRBJ2-1, reads GAGVSQSPSNKVTEKGKDVELRCDPISGHTALYWYRQSLGQGLEFLIYFQGNSAPDKSGLPSDRFSAERTGGSVSTLTIQRTQQEDSAVYLCASSLEAGSGSYNEQFFGPGTRLTVL.

The CDR3 region has the DNA TGTGCCAGCAGCTTAGGGTACCGGCGGGAGAGCATCTACAATGAGCAGTTCTTC. Translated, it gives CASSLGYRRESIYNEQFF. The chain combines TRBV7-8 with TRBJ2-1; 7 bases are a match to TRBD2. The CDR3 loop spans 18 amino acids. In germline, CDR1 is SGHVS, CDR2 FQNEAQ. Trimming took 1 base from V and 3 from J; bases not matched to a gene: 12.

V usage is TRBV7-8 and J usage is TRBJ2-1; no clear D gene. Looked up from germline, CDR1 is SGHVS and CDR2 is FQNEAQ. V was trimmed by 5 bases and J by 4 bases, leaving 12 bases between them. The CDR3 consists of 14 residues. For the CDR3, the DNA is TGTGCCAGCAGCCCCCGGGTAACTTACAATGAGCAGTTCTTC. Residues: CASSPRVTYNEQFF.

The genes are TRBV11-2 and TRBJ2-3; 11 bases line up with TRBD2. Trimming removed 3 bases from V and 3 bases from J; junction bases left unmatched: 11. Germline V gene sequence: CDR1 SGHAT, CDR2 FQNNGV. The CDR3 contains 18 residues. For the CDR3, the DNA is TGTGCCAGCAGCTTTCGCCCGATTAGCGGGAGGGGGACAGATACGCAGTATTTT. This encodes CASSFRPISGRGTDTQYF.

The chain uses TRBV5-1 and TRBJ2-2, with a weak D call TRBD1 (5 bases). Trimming stripped 4 bases from V and 6 bases from J, with 13 bases between. The germline CDR1 and CDR2 sequences are SGHRS and YFSETQ. This CDR3 is built from 14 residues. The CDR3 DNA reads as TGCGCCAGCAGCATCAGGGAATGGGCCGGGGAGCTGTTTTTT. Encoded protein: CASSIREWAGELFF.

The V and J genes are TRBV19 and TRBJ1-1; no clear D gene. This CDR3 spans 11 amino acids. V gave up 6 bases and J gave up 2 bases, with 4 bases separating them. The germline V gene has CDR1 LNHDA and CDR2 SQIVND (reference sequence). In DNA form, the CDR3 reads TGTGCCAGTAGCCACAACACTGAAGCTTTCTTT. It translates to CASSHNTEAFF. Together with reference TRBV19 and TRBJ1-1, the CDR3 gives the full variable domain: DGGITQSPKYLFRKEGQNVTLSCEQNLNHDAMYWYRQDPGQGLRLIYYSQIVNDFQKGDIAEGYSVSREKKESFPLTVTSAQKNPTAFYLCASSHNTEAFFGQGTRLTVV.

For this clone: Other DNA sequences in the same sample also yield this CDR3. This chain uses TRBV5-1 with TRBJ2-3, with D perhaps given as TRBD1 or TRBD2 (5 bases each). Germline V CDR1 and CDR2: SGHRS, YFSETQ. The CDR3 has 14 amino acids. The V and J ends lost 4 bases and 3 bases respectively, with 12 bases between them. CDR3 in amino acids: CASSPGTGTDTQYF. CDR3 nucleotide sequence: TGCGCCAGCAGCCCGGGGACGGGAACAGATACGCAGTATTTT.

The chain employs TRBV18 and TRBJ2-5; possibly TRBD1 for D (6 bases). The CDR3 sequence is 13 residues long. V was pared by 6 bases and J by 0 bases, with 8 bases between. Germline V lookup: CDR1 KGHSH, CDR2 LQKENI. CDR3 in DNA: TGTGCCAGCTCCCAGGGGTACCAAGAGACCCAGTACTTC. It translates to CASSQGYQETQYF.

The chain has TRBV4-1 and TRBJ2-6; no clear D. The CDR3 has 17 amino acids. Trimming shortened V by 3 bases and J by 0 bases, and 12 bases separated the two germline ends. CDR1 and CDR2 from the germline V gene are MGHRA and YSYEKL. The CDR3 region is CASSQQTAHSGANVLTF. The CDR3 DNA follows: TGCGCCAGCAGCCAGCAGACCGCTCACTCTGGGGCCAACGTCCTGACTTTC.

This clone occurred once. This sequence joins TRBV6-1 and TRBJ1-2; no clear D gene. CDR3 length: 10 amino acids. Trimming pared 7 bases from V and 8 bases from J, leaving 8 bases between. Germline V gene lookup returns CDR1 MNHNS and CDR2 SASEGT. CDR3 DNA: TGTGCCAGCACCGAGGAAGGCTACACCTTC. Protein: CASTEEGYTF.

This clone has just one count. This chain connects TRBV10-3 to TRBJ1-1; D is unclear. Trimming removed 6 bases at V and 1 base at J, with 9 bases between. This CDR3 is built from 13 residues. Germline CDR1 reads ENHRY; CDR2 reads SYGVKD. CDR3 sequence: CAISTDKNTEAFF. CDR3 nucleotides: TGTGCCATCAGCACCGATAAGAACACTGAAGCTTTCTTT.

The J gene is TRBJ1-2, the V gene TRBV7-2; 7 bases line up with TRBD1. Germline-derived CDR1 and CDR2 are SGHTA and FQGNSA. The CDR3 has 13 amino acids. Unmatched junction bases numbered 4, after V lost 5 bases and J lost 4 bases. The CDR3 sequence is CASSPGGGYGYTF. DNA for the CDR3: TGTGCCAGCAGCCCAGGGGGGGGCTATGGCTACACCTTC.

This chain connects TRBV2 to TRBJ2-5; D perhaps matches TRBD2 (6 bases). This CDR3 has 14 residues. V shed 6 bases and J shed 1 base, with 12 bases lying between them. Germline CDR1 SNHLY, CDR2 FYNNEI. The CDR3 region is CASSFGTLQETQYF. In DNA, the CDR3 is TGTGCCAGCAGCTTCGGGACTCTCCAAGAGACCCAGTACTTC.

The chain combines TRBV9 with TRBJ2-1; 7 nucleotides align to TRBD1. Unmatched junction bases numbered 5, after V lost 1 base and J lost 4 bases. The CDR3 extends over 15 amino acids. CDR1 is SGDLS, CDR2 YYNGEE, per germline. CDR3 DNA: TGTGCCAGCAGCGTACAGGGGGTTTCGTACAATGAGCAGTTCTTC. Translation: CASSVQGVSYNEQFF.

This sequence joins TRBV5-1 and TRBJ1-3, with D maybe TRBD1 (6 bases). CDR3 length: 15 residues. Germline lookup yields CDR1 SGHRS and CDR2 YFSETQ. V was shortened by 4 bases and J by 2 bases, with 13 bases between the two germline ends. The CDR3 DNA reads as TGCGCCAGCAGCATTACAGGGCTAACTGGAAACACCATATATTTT. This encodes CASSITGLTGNTIYF.